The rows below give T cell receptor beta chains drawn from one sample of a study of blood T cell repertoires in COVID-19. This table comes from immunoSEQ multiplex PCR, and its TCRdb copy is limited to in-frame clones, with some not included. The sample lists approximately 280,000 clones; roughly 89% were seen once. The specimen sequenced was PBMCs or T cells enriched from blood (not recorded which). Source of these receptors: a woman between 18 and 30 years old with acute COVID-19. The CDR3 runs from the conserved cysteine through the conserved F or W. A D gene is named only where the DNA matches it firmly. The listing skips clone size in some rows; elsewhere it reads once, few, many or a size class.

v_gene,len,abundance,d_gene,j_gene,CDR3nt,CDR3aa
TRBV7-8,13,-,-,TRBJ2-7,TGTGCCAGCAGCGGACAGTCATGGGGCGAGCAGTACTTC,CASSGQSWGEQYF
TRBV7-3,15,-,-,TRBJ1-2,TGTGCCAGTAGCTTAGGGCCGACAGCTAACTATGGCTACACCTTC,CASSLGPTANYGYTF
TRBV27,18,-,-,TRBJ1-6,TGTGCCAGCAGTGCGAATGACAGGCGGAGCTCCTATAATTCACCCCTCCACTTT,CASSANDRRSSYNSPLHF
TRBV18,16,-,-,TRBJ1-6,TGTGCCAGCTCACTACTCGATCCTAGTTCGGATTCACCCCTCCACTTT,CASSLLDPSSDSPLHF
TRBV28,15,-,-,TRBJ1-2,TGTGCCAGCAACGGTCTGTGGTATTCTAACTATGGCTACACCTTC,CASNGLWYSNYGYTF
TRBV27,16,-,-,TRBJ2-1,TGTGCCAGCAGGGGGCCTGGTGGGCGCTCCTACAATGAGCAGTTCTTC,CASRGPGGRSYNEQFF
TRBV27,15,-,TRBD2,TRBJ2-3,TGTGCCAGCAAGACTAGCTCATACCGGCCAGATACGCAGTATTTT,CASKTSSYRPDTQYF
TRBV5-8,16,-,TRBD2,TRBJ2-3,TGTGCCAGCAGCTTGCAAGGACTAGCGCTTGCAGATACGCAGTATTTT,CASSLQGLALADTQYF
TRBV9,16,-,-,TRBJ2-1,TGTGCCAGCAGCGCAGCGACGGGTCATGGAGGGGATGAGCAGTTCTTC,CASSAATGHGGDEQFF
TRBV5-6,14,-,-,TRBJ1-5,TGTGCCAGCAGCGTTAGGGAGGCAAATCAGCCCCAGCATTTT,CASSVREANQPQHF
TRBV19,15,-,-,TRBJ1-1,TGTGCCAGTAGTATAGCGGGGGGCTTGGGCACTGAAGCTTTCTTT,CASSIAGGLGTEAFF
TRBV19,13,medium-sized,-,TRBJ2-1,TGTGCCAGTCGAAAGGGGAATGGAGATGAGCAGTTCTTC,CASRKGNGDEQFF
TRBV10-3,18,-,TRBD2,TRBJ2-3,TGTGCCATCAGTGATCCCCTAGCGGGGGGCCCTAGCACAGATACGCAGTATTTT,CAISDPLAGGPSTDTQYF
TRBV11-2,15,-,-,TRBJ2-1,TGTGCCAGCAGCTTATCAAGGGGATCCTACAATGAGCAGTTCTTC,CASSLSRGSYNEQFF
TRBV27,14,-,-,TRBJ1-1,TGTGCCAGCAACAGAGACAGGCTGAACACTGAAGCTTTCTTT,CASNRDRLNTEAFF
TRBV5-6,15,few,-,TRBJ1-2,TGTGCCAGCAGCTTGCGCCAGCGTACTAACTATGGCTACACCTTC,CASSLRQRTNYGYTF
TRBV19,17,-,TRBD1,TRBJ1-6,TGTGCCAGGGAGGGACAGAAACTTCGGAAGGGGAATTCACCCCTCCACTTT,CAREGQKLRKGNSPLHF
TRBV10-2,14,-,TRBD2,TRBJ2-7,TGCGCCAGCAATCCCGGGACTAGAGTCTACGAGCAGTACTTC,CASNPGTRVYEQYF
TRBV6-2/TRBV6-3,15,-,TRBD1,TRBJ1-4,TGTGCCAGCAGTGGACCGGGACAGGGAATTGAAAAACTGTTTTTT,CASSGPGQGIEKLFF
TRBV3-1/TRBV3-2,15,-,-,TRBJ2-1,TGTGCCAGCAGCCAAGGGGGGACTCCTGGGAATGAGCAGTTCTTC,CASSQGGTPGNEQFF
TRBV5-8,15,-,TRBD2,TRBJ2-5,TGTGCCAGCAGCTTGGCACTAGCGGGGACCGGGGCCCAGTACTTC,CASSLALAGTGAQYF
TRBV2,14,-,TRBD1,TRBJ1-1,TGTGCCAGCAACCGACAGGGTTTGAACACTGAAGCTTTCTTT,CASNRQGLNTEAFF
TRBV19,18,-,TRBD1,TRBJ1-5,TGTGCCAGTAGCCGTGGGACAGGGGGAGCGGCGAGCAATCAGCCCCAGCATTTT,CASSRGTGGAASNQPQHF
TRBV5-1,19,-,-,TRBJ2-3,TGCGCCAGCAGCTTGAGAGGGGGAGGGCTAGCCCTTAACACAGATACGCAGTATTTT,CASSLRGGGLALNTDTQYF
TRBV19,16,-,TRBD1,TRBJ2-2,TGTGCCACCCACCCCCAGGGGGCAGCGAACACCGGGGAGCTGTTTTTT,CATHPQGAANTGELFF
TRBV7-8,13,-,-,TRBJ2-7,TGTGCCAGCAGCTCGGGACACCTCTACGAGCAGTACTTC,CASSSGHLYEQYF
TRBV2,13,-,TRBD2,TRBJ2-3,TGTGCCACCCGGGAGGTCAGCCGAGATACGCAGTATTTT,CATREVSRDTQYF
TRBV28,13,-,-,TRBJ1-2,TGTGCCAGCAGTCCACCGGGGTACGGAGGCTACACCTTC,CASSPPGYGGYTF
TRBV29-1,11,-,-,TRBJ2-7,TGCAGCGTAACAGGTTACTACGAGCAGTACTTC,CSVTGYYEQYF
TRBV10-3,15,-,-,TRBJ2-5,TGTGCCATCAGAGAAATACAGAATGACGCGGAGACCCAGTACTTC,CAIREIQNDAETQYF
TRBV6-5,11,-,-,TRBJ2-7,TGTGCCAGCAGTTATCGGTACGAGCAGTACTTC,CASSYRYEQYF
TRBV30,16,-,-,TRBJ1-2,TGTGCCTGGACCCTATTCCCACAGGGACCCAACTATGGCTACACCTTC,CAWTLFPQGPNYGYTF
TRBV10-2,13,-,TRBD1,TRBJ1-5,TGCGCCAGCCGTGGACAGGCAAATCAGCCCCAGCATTTT,CASRGQANQPQHF
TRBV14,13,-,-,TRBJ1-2,TGTGCCAGCAGCCGACGACAGCTATATGGCTACACCTTC,CASSRRQLYGYTF
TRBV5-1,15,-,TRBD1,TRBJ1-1,TGCGCCAGCAGCACGGACAGGGGGCAGAACACTGAAGCTTTCTTT,CASSTDRGQNTEAFF
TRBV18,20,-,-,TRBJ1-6,TGTGCCAGCTCACCAGCATCGGGGGGACACAGAAGCTCCTATAATTCACCCCTCCACTTT,CASSPASGGHRSSYNSPLHF
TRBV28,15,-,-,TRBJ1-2,TGTGCCAGCAGTTTACCCCGGGATCTCGACTATGGCTACACCTTC,CASSLPRDLDYGYTF
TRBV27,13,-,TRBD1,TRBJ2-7,TGTGCCAGCAGTTTGGACAGGGGCTACGAGCAGTACTTC,CASSLDRGYEQYF